This T cell receptor beta chain was retrieved from a study of blood T cell repertoires in COVID-19. The study drew participants aged roughly 18 to 95 years from about two dozen US areas. Profiled with immunoSEQ multiplex PCR; TCRdb holds only in-frame clones, not every one. This table holds about 190,000 clones, about 81% found once. Germline lookup yields CDR1 MGHRA and CDR2 YSYEKL. Trimming pared 1 base from V and 4 bases from J, leaving 17 bases between. The CDR3 runs to 17 residues. The source of this sequence is a woman aged 25 to 39 who had recovered from COVID-19. This rearrangement joins TRBV4-1 to TRBJ1-5; a weak D match, TRBD1 (6 bases). The sequencing input was PBMCs or T cells enriched from blood (not recorded which). The CDR3 here is CASSQGPNRAENQPQHF. The CDR3 DNA follows: TGCGCCAGCAGCCAAGGCCCAAACAGGGCCGAAAATCAGCCCCAGCATTTT.